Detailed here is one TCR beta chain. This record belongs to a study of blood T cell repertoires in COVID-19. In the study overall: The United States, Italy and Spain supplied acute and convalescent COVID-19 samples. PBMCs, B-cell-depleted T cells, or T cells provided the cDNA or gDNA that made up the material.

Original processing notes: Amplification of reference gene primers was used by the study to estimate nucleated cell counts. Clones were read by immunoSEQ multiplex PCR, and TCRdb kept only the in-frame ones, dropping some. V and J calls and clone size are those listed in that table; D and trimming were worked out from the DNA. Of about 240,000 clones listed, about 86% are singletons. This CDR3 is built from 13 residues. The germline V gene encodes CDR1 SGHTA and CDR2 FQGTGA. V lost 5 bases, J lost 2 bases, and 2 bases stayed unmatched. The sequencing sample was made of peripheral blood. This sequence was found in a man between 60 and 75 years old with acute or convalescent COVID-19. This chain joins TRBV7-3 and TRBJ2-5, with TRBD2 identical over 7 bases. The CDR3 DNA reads TGTGCCAGCAGCAGGCGGGGGCAAGAGACCCAGTACTTC. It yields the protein CASSRRGQETQYF.